Shown below are 6 T cell receptor beta chains from a single sample sequenced in a study of blood T cell repertoires in COVID-19. Some clones are missing from TCRdb's copy, which holds only in-frame ones; the method was immunoSEQ multiplex PCR. Of 35,000 to 40,000 clones in the sample, over 80% are singletons; the top ten hold less than 8%. The specimen sequenced was peripheral blood. All receptors derive from a human donor in a cohort sampled during active COVID-19.

This chain connects TRBV7-8 to TRBJ2-2; D is uncertain. Trimming cost V 1 base and J 4 bases, with 7 bases left between them. This CDR3 has 14 amino acids. Germline assignment: CDR1 SGHVS and CDR2 FQNEAQ. The CDR3 loop reads CASSLVTGTGELFF. As DNA, the CDR3 is TGTGCCAGCAGCTTAGTCACGGGCACCGGGGAGCTGTTTTTT.

The rearrangement joins TRBV3-1 (or the pseudogene TRBV3-2) to TRBJ1-5; D is possibly TRBD1 (5 bases). Germline CDR1 is LGHDT and CDR2 is YNNKEL (reference sequence). This CDR3 comprises 14 residues. Trimming stripped 0 bases from V and 7 bases from J, with 10 bases between. In nucleotides, the CDR3 is TGTGCCAGCAGCCAAGATGCGGGACGCCAGCCCCAGCATTTT. Amino acid sequence: CASSQDAGRQPQHF.

The rearrangement links TRBV5-6 to TRBJ1-2; a weak D match, TRBD1 (6 bases). The CDR3 length is 14 residues. Germline V gene lookup returns CDR1 SGHDT and CDR2 YYEEEE. V was clipped by 4 bases and J by 8 bases, with 18 bases between them. In nucleotides, the CDR3 is TGTGCCAGCAGCGCCCTGGGGGCGAAGGAAGGCTACACCTTC. This sequence encodes CASSALGAKEGYTF.

V and J are TRBV20-1 and TRBJ2-7, with a possible D match to TRBD1 (6 bases). The CDR3 runs to 14 residues. V was clipped by 3 bases and J by 0 bases, with 12 bases between them. From germline, CDR1 is DFQATT and CDR2 SNEGSKA (reference sequence). CDR3 region: CSASFGQNSYEQYF. CDR3 nucleotides: TGCAGTGCTAGTTTCGGACAGAACTCCTACGAGCAGTACTTC.

J is TRBJ2-2 and V is TRBV7-2; possibly TRBD2 for D (5 bases). The CDR3 runs 15 residues. Germline CDR1 and CDR2: SGHTA and FQGNSA. Trimming left V 4 bases short and J 5 bases short, with 14 bases between. The CDR3 DNA sequence: TGTGCCAGCAGCTATACCCAACGGGGTACCGGGGAGCTGTTTTTT. Translated: CASSYTQRGTGELFF.

V is TRBV11-3 and J is TRBJ2-2; tentative D call: TRBD1 (6 bases). V dropped 6 bases and J dropped 6 bases, with 17 bases sitting between them. From germline, CDR1 is SGHNT and CDR2 YENEEA. The CDR3 consists of 15 residues. CDR3 sequence (DNA): TGTGCCAGCAGTAACCGGGACACCGGCTCCGGGGAGCTGTTTTTT. Translated: CASSNRDTGSGELFF.